This T cell receptor (beta chain) stems from a study of T cells in Graves' hyperthyroidism and ophthalmopathy. Points from the study as a whole: Blood also showed most of the thyroid clonotypes that were expanded above 0.001.

Over 18 months, lack of ophthalmopathy progression marked Graves' hyperthyroidism as stable. With a duration under 2 months, the hyperthyroidism was newly diagnosed in patients aged 18 to 65. TCR beta CDR3 regions were amplified from RNA. A first-round RT-PCR of the TCR CDR3 used the HTBI primer set. TCRdb called the multiplex PCR reads again in MiXCR, with one record for every CDR3 protein. The sample records around 620,000 distinct CDR3 sequences, about 17% being singletons. The J segment lost 3 bases and the V segment lost 4 bases, leaving 9 bases of the junction unmatched. The germline V gene has CDR1 SGHDT and CDR2 YYEEEE. The CDR3 is made up of 15 amino acids. This clonotype was recorded many times. Its antigen remains unidentified.

This chain joins TRBV5-6 and TRBJ2-7; TRBD2 matches at 8 bases. The sequence was obtained from a woman aged 25 to 39 with Graves' hyperthyroidism. Sequenced sample: blood. DNA for the CDR3: TGTGCCAGCAGCCTCAGCGGGAGTCGTATCTACGAGCAGTACTTC. Its protein is CASSLSGSRIYEQYF. Full variable domain (missing parts from reference TRBV5-6 and TRBJ2-7): DAGVTQSPTHLIKTRGQQVTLRCSPKSGHDTVSWYQQALGQGPQFIFQYYEEEERQRGNFPDRFSGHQFPNYSSELNVNALLLGDSALYLCASSLSGSRIYEQYFGPGTRLTVT.